This T cell receptor (beta chain) was profiled in a study of blood T cells in healthy people across ages. This clonotype was seen a few times. Alongside a J-beta primer mix, a sample-barcoded 5' primer served in a second PCR lasting about 6 to 11 cycles. TCRdb fed the 5' RACE reads into MiXCR, producing one record per CDR3 protein. The sample has more than 700,000 distinct CDR3 sequences; 40% to 65% are singletons. Germline CDR1 is SGHKS and CDR2 is YYEKEE (reference sequence). The CDR3 sequence is 19 residues long. Each donor's blood draw was approximately 10 milliliters of peripheral blood. This receptor was obtained from a man of 80 years or more in good health. The V gene is TRBV5-5, the J gene TRBJ2-4; 9 positions match TRBD1. The better agreement between TRBJ2-7 and the DNA end casts doubt on the J call. Sequencing was performed on blood. DNA of the CDR3: TGTGCCAGCAGCGAAAGGCGGGACAGGGCCATGTTTTTCGGGTACGAGCAGTACTTC. Protein: CASSERRDRAMFFGYEQYF.